This entry features one T cell receptor (beta chain) sequence. Its target antigen remains unknown. No clone much larger than this one lies a single base away; base qualities are absent. Other DNA sequences in the same sample also yield this CDR3. The data belong to a study of shared clonotypes between healthy human individuals (dated by TCRdb to 2020 to 2021). Notes on the research overall: A couple of women and three men aged 18 to 49 years were included in the cohort. For each donor, CD4 naive and CD4 memory were each run on three plates, CD8 naive on two plates, and CD8 memory on one plate. To estimate repertoire size and how much clonotypes are shared between individuals, the study performed deep sequencing of blood TCR repertoires from 4 to 6 healthy adults. Different laboratories and diverse techniques were used to prepare libraries and sequence TCR repertoires, to increase sequencing depth and limit assay-specific biases. Per donor, leukapheresis produced somewhere between about 0.94 and 9.5 billion PBMCs. Paper-wide results and their limitations: Clonotypes shared by all four sorted-subset donors showed higher generation probabilities than non-shared clonotypes. Pairwise subsampling led to the expectation that sequencing depth would affect the degree of clonotype sharing among donors. When a handful of donors were compared, the shared fraction of clonotypes was about 5% for naive CD4, 3.5% to 4% for naive CD8, about 2.4% for memory CD4, and around 0.37% for memory CD8. Estimated clonotype richness was generally larger for naive than for memory subsets. Incomplete sequencing was indicated by rarefaction of sorted-subset datasets, despite the large sequencing depth. Sampling was restricted to blood, and TCR repertoires in tissue are likely to differ from TCR repertoires in blood. Because the study included a small number of donors, the genetic and exposure-history diversity represented was limited.

The donors were healthy, HIV-negative adults with no recently reported acute infections or vaccinations. Only Caucasian adults living in Nashville, Tennessee, USA were represented among the donors. CD4+ T cells were enriched through magnetic negative selection, after which naive cells were positively selected on CD45RA and the remaining negative fraction served as the memory subset. Blood was collected by leukapheresis, and PBMCs were isolated by Ficoll-Histopaque density gradient centrifugation and then cryopreserved in liquid nitrogen vapor phase. Analytical flow cytometry was used to check the purity and quantity of each magnetically sorted T cell population. Genomic DNA was isolated from each sorted fraction and quantified by UV absorbance on a Nanodrop 2000c. Using the deep immunoSEQ assay, multiplex PCR amplified TCR CDR3 regions from genomic DNA. For each cell subset, the extracted genomic DNA was distributed evenly across all wells of several immunoSEQ 96-well plates, and each plate served as one replicate. For sorted subsets, each replicate PCR was loaded with about 200 ng genomic DNA, equivalent to 30,000 or so T cell genomes. The purified libraries were quantified using a Qubit 3.0 fluorometer, sized with a Bioanalyzer 2100, and then quantified again using the KAPA Library Quantification kit. Each immunoSEQ 96-well plate was sequenced on its own single-read 150-cycle Illumina NextSeq 550 flow cell. Processing in the source paper ran as follows. Because the immunoSEQ output included only junctional sequences and no quality scores, the filtering could not be the same as the filtering used for full-length reads. Sequences were annotated with PyIR, a Python wrapper for IgBLAST v1.9, using IMGT germline references to assign V/J genes and CDR3. Any read was removed if the V/J assignment was weak (E-value above 1e-6), the CDR3 was missing, or the read contained stop codons, out-of-frame junctions, or ambiguous translated residues. V3J clonotypes were defined by identical inferred V gene, J gene, and CDR3 amino acid sequence. The percentage overlap between two repertoires was calculated by dividing the number of shared unique clonotypes by the size of the smaller repertoire. Richness of each repertoire was evaluated using RTK rarefaction, the Chao1 estimator, and Recon v2.1 estimates of unobserved clonotypes. For all TCRbeta clonotypes obtained by the gDNA method from a few donors, generation probabilities were computed with OLGA. Not all clones reach the TCRdb copy of this immuneACCESS table, which keeps in-frame sequences only. Checked studies attribute under half of the gap to unresolved V genes and leave the rest unexplained. The D gene and trimming were derived from the DNA, and the V and J assignments and clone size from that table. In this sample the table shows approximately 2.4 million clones, nearly 97% of which occur a single time. Clones ranked in the top ten supply more than 0.1% of the sample.

The V end loses 0 bases and the J end loses 2 bases, and a stretch of 5 bases separates them. In the germline V gene, CDR1 corresponds to SGHRS and CDR2 to YFSETQ. From the cysteine through the phenylalanine, the CDR3 covers 13 amino acids. Solely the CDR3 DNA is kept, with 39 bases framed from the first base. The chain uses TRBV5-1 and TRBJ1-2; too little of a D gene remains to name it. The TCR was taken from a man between 18 and 35 years old in good health. Input material: naive CD4+ T cells sorted from blood. Sample cell subset or site, as interpreted from the label and publication: CD45RA+ positively selected. The CDR3 region reads CASSLDSNYGYTF. The DNA reads TGCGCCAGCAGCTTGGACAGCAACTATGGCTACACCTTC.